The text below deals with one T cell receptor (beta chain). What it recognizes is unknown. This CDR3 has 13 amino acids. CDR1 and CDR2 (germline): SQVTM, ANQGSEA. V was trimmed by 7 bases and J by 9 bases, leaving 16 bases between them. The sample originates from a study of T cells after yellow fever vaccination. Study context: SMART-Seq v4 Ultra Low Input prepared libraries from low-cell fractions. Study-level points and caveats: Booster samples showed a return of most primary-vaccination clones (roughly 96% CD4, 85% to 90% CD8).

Universal primer sites and UMIs were introduced during 5'RACE template-switching synthesis of TCR cDNA. TCRdb re-called the 5' RACE reads through MiXCR, storing one row per CDR3 protein. The table lists about 160,000 distinct CDR3 sequences, approximately 6.7% of them singletons. The gene calls are TRBV29-1 and TRBJ1-6; no clear D gene. The TCR sequence derives from a man aged 18-30 years who received the YFV17D yellow fever vaccine. Specimen: CD4+ T cells sorted from PBMCs, collected around 5 days after the first yellow fever vaccination. CDR3 sequence (DNA): TGCAGCGCCGGAGGGAAGAAAGGTTCACCCCTCCACTTT. Amino acid sequence: CSAGGKKGSPLHF.